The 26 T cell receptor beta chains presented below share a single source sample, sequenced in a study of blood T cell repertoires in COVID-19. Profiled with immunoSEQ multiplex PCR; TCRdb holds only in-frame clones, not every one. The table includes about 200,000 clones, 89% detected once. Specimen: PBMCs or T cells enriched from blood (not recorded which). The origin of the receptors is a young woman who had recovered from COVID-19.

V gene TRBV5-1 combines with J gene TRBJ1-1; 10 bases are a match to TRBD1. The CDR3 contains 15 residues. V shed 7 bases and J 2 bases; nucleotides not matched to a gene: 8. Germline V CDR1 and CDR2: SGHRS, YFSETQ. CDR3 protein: CASAPSTGGNTEAFF. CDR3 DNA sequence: TGCGCCAGCGCCCCCTCGACAGGGGGCAACACTGAAGCTTTCTTT.

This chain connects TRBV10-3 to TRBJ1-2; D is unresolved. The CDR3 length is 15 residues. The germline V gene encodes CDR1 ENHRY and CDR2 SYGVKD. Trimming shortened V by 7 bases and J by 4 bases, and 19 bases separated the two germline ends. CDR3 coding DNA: TGTGCCATCAAACGTACAGCCGACTACCCCTATGGCTACACCTTC. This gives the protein CAIKRTADYPYGYTF.

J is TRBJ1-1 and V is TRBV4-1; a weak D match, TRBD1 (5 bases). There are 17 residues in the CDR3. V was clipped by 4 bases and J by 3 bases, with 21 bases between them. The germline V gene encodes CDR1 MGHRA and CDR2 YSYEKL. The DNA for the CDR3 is TGCGCCAGCAGCCTCCACCCAAGGGGCTTCATAGACACTGAAGCTTTCTTT. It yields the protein CASSLHPRGFIDTEAFF.

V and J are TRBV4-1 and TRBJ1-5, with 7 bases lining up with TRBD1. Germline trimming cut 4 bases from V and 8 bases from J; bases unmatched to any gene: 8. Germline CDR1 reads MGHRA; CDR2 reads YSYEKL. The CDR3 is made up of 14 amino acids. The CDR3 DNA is TGCGCCAGCAGCCCTCACAGGGGCGTCAAGCCCCAGCATTTT. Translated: CASSPHRGVKPQHF.

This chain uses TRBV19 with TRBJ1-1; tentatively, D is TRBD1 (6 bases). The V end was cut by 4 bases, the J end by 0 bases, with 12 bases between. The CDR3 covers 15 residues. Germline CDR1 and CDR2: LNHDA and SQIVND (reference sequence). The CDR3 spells CASSKGDTMNTEAFF. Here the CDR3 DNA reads TGTGCCAGTAGTAAGGGGGACACTATGAACACTGAAGCTTTCTTT. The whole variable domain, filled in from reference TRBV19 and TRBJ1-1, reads DGGITQSPKYLFRKEGQNVTLSCEQNLNHDAMYWYRQDPGQGLRLIYYSQIVNDFQKGDIAEGYSVSREKKESFPLTVTSAQKNPTAFYLCASSKGDTMNTEAFFGQGTRLTVV.

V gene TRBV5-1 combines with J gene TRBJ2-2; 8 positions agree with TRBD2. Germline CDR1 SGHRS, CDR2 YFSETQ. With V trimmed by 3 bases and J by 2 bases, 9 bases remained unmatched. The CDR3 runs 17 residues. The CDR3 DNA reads TGCGCCAGCAGCTCCGGGACTAGAGCTATCAACACCGGGGAGCTGTTTTTT. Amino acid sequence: CASSSGTRAINTGELFF.

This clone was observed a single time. CDR3 loop: CSASPAGPEETQYF. The CDR3 DNA sequence: TGCAGTGCTAGTCCCGCAGGCCCCGAGGAGACCCAGTACTTC. The chain has TRBV20-1 and TRBJ2-5, with D uncertain. Germline V CDR1 and CDR2: DFQATT, SNEGSKA (reference sequence). Between the trimmed V and J ends, which lost 3 bases and 5 bases, there was a span of 16 bases. The CDR3 extends over 14 amino acids.

DNA for the CDR3: TGTGCCAGCAGCGCGACCCGGGACAGGGCCTACGAGCAGTACTTC. Encoded protein: CASSATRDRAYEQYF. The rearrangement uses TRBV9 and TRBJ2-7, with 9 bases fitting TRBD1. This CDR3 region has 15 residues. CDR1 and CDR2 (germline): SGDLS, YYNGEE. V lost 3 bases to trimming and J lost 2 bases; unmatched junction nucleotides: 6.

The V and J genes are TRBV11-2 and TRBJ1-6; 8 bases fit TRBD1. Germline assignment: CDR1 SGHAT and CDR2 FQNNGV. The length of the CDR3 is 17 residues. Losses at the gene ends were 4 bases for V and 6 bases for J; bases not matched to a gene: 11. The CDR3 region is CASSSWDRYFGNSPLHF. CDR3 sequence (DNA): TGTGCCAGCAGCTCGTGGGACAGGTACTTCGGTAATTCACCCCTCCACTTT.

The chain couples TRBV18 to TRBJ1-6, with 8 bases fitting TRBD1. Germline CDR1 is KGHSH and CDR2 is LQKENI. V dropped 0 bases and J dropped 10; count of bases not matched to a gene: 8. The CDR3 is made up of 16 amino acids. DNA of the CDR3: TGTGCCAGCTCACCACCCAAAGACAGGGGAGACTCACCCCTCCACTTT. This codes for CASSPPKDRGDSPLHF.

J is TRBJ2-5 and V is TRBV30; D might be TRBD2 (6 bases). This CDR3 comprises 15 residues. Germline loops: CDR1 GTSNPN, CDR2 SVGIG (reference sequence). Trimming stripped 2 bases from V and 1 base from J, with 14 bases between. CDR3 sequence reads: CAWSRPGLSQETQYF. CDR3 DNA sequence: TGTGCCTGGAGTCGACCGGGACTCAGCCAAGAGACCCAGTACTTC.

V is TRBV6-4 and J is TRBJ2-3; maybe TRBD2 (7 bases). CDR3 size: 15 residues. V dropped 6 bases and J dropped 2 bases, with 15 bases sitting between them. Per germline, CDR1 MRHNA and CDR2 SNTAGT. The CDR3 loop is CASSRAGAYTDTQYF. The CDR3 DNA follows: TGTGCCAGCAGCCGGGCGGGGGCCTACACAGATACGCAGTATTTT.

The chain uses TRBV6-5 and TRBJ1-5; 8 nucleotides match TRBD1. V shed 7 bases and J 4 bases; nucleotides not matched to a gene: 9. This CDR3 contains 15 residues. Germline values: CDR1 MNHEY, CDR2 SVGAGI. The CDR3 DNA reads TGTGCCAGCACTAGACAGGGGCCTCCAAATCAGCCCCAGCATTTT. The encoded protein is CASTRQGPPNQPQHF.

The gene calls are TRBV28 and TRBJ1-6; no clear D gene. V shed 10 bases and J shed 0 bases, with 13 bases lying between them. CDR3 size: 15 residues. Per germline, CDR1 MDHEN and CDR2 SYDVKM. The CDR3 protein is CATLSPSSYNSPLHF. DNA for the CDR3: TGTGCCACCCTCTCCCCGAGCTCCTATAATTCACCCCTCCACTTT.

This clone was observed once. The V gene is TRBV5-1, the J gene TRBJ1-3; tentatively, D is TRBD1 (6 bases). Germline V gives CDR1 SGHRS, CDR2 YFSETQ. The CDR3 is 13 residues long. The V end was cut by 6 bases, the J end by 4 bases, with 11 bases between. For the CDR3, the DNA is TGCGCCAGCAACCCGGGGGGCGGAAACACCATATATTTT. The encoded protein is CASNPGGGNTIYF.

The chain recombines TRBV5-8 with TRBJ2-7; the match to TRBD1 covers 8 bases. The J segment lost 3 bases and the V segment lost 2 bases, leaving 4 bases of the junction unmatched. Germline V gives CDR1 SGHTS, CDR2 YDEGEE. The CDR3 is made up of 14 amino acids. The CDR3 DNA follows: TGTGCCAGCAGCTTAGACAGGGGAATCTACGAGCAGTACTTC. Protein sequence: CASSLDRGIYEQYF.

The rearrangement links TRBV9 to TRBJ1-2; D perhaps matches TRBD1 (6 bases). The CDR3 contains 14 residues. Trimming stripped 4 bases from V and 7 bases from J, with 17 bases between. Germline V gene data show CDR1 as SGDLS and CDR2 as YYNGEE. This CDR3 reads CASSLYPGVIGYTF. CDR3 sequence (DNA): TGTGCCAGCAGCCTCTATCCAGGGGTAATTGGCTACACCTTC.

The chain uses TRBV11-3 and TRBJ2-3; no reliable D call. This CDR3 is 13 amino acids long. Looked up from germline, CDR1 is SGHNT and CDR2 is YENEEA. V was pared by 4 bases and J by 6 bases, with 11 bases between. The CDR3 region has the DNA TGTGCCAGCAGCTCCAATGCCGGTGATACGCAGTATTTT. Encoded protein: CASSSNAGDTQYF.

CDR3 loop: CASSSGLAHGELFF. The CDR3 DNA follows: TGCGCCAGCAGCTCTGGACTAGCCCACGGGGAGCTGTTTTTT. This sequence joins TRBV5-1 and TRBJ2-2, with TRBD2 matching 8 bases. Germline assignment: CDR1 SGHRS and CDR2 YFSETQ. Germline trimming cut 3 bases from V and 7 bases from J; bases unmatched to any gene: 5. This CDR3 has 14 residues.

CDR3 in DNA: TGTGCCAGCAGCCAAGATTGGGGGGGACAGCCCCAGCATTTT. This encodes CASSQDWGGQPQHF. The chain uses TRBV3-1 (or the pseudogene TRBV3-2) and TRBJ1-5, with D tentatively TRBD1 (5 bases). CDR3 length: 14 amino acids. CDR1 LGHDT and CDR2 YNNKEL come from the germline V gene (reference sequence). Trimming pared 0 bases from V and 7 bases from J, leaving 10 bases between.

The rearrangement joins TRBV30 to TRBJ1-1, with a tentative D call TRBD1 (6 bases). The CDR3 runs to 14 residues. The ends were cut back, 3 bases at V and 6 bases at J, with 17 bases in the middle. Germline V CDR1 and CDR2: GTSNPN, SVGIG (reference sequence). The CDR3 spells CAWRKNRVLSEAFF. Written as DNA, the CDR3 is TGTGCCTGGAGGAAGAACAGGGTACTCTCTGAAGCTTTCTTT.

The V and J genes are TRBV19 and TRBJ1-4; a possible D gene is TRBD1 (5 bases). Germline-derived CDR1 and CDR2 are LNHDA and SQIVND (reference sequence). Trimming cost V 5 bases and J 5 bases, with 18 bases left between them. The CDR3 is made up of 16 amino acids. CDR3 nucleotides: TGTGCCAGTAGTCCTTCCCCCTGGGACTCCAATGAAAAACTGTTTTTT. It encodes CASSPSPWDSNEKLFF. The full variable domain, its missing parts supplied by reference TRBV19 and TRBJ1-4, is DGGITQSPKYLFRKEGQNVTLSCEQNLNHDAMYWYRQDPGQGLRLIYYSQIVNDFQKGDIAEGYSVSREKKESFPLTVTSAQKNPTAFYLCASSPSPWDSNEKLFFGSGTQLSVL.

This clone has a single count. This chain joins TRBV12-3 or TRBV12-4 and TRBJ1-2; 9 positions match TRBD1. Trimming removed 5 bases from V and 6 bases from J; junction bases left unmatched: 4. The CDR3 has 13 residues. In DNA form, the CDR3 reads TGTGCCAGCAGTCAGGGACAGGGCGATGGCTACACCTTC. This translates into CASSQGQGDGYTF.

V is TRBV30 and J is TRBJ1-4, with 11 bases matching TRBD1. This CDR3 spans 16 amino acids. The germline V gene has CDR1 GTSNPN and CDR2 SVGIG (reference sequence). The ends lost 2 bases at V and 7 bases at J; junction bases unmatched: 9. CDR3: CAWSTDLGTGGEKLFF. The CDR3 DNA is TGTGCCTGGAGTACCGATCTCGGGACAGGGGGTGAAAAACTGTTTTTT. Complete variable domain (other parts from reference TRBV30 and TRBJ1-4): SQTIHQWPATLVQPVGSPLSLECTVEGTSNPNLYWYRQAAGRGLQLLFYSVGIGQISSEVPQNLSASRPQDRQFILSSKKLLLSDSGFYLCAWSTDLGTGGEKLFFGSGTQLSVL.

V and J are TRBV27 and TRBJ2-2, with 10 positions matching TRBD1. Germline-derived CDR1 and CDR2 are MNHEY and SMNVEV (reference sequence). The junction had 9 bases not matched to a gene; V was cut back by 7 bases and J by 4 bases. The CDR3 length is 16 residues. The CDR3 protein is CASISWTGGPTGELFF. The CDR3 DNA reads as TGTGCCAGCATTTCCTGGACAGGGGGACCCACCGGGGAGCTGTTTTTT.

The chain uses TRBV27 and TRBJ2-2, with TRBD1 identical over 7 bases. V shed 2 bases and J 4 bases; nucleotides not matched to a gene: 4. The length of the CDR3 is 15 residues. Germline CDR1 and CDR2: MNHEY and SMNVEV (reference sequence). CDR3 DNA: TGTGCCAGCAGTTTAACGACAGGGAGCACCGGGGAGCTGTTTTTT. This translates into CASSLTTGSTGELFF.